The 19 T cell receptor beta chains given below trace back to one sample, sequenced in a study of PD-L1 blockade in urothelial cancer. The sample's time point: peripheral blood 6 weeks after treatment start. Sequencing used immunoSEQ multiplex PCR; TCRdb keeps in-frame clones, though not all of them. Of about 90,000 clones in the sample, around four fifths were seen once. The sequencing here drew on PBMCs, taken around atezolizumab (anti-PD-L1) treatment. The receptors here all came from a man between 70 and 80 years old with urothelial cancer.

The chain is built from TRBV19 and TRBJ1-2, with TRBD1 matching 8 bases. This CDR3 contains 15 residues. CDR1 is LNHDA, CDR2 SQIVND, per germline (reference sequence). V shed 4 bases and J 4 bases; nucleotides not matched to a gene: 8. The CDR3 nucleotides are TGTGCCAGTAGTACGAACCGGGACAGGCCCTATGGCTACACCTTC. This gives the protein CASSTNRDRPYGYTF.

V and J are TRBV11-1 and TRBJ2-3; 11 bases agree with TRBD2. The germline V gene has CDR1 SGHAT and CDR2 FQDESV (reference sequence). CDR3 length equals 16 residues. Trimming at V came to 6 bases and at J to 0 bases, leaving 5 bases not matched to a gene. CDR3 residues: CASRRLAGTSTDTQYF. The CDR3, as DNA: TGTGCCAGCAGGCGACTAGCGGGGACAAGCACAGATACGCAGTATTTT.

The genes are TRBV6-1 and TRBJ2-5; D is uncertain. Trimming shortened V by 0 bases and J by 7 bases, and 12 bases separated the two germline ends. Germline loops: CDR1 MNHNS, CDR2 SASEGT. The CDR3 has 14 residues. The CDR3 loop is CASSEARYLGTQYF. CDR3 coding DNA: TGTGCCAGCAGTGAAGCAAGATACCTAGGGACCCAGTACTTC.

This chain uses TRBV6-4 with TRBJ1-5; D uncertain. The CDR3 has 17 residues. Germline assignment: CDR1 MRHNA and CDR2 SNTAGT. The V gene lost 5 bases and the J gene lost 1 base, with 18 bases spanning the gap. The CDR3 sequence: CASSQPDARGSNQPQHF. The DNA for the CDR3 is TGTGCCAGCAGTCAACCGGACGCTCGAGGGAGCAATCAGCCCCAGCATTTT.

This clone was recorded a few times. The CDR3, as DNA: TGTGCCAGCAGAGAGAATCAGCCCCAGCATTTT. Its translation is CASRENQPQHF. The chain carries TRBV21-1 and TRBJ1-5. TRBV21-1 has pseudogene status. The CDR3 sequence is 11 residues long.

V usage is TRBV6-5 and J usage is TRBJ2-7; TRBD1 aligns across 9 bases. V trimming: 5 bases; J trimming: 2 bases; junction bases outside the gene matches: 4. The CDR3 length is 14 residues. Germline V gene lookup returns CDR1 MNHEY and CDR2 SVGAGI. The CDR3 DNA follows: TGTGCCAGCAGTCACAGGGGGCGCCCCTACGAGCAGTACTTC. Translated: CASSHRGRPYEQYF.

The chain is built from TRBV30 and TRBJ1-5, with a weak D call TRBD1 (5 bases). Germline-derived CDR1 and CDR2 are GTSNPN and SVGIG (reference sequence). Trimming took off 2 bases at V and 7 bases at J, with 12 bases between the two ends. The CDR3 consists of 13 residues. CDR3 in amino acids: CAWSYGGDQPQHF. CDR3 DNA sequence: TGTGCCTGGAGTTACGGAGGGGACCAGCCCCAGCATTTT. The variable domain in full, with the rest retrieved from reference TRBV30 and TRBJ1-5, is SQTIHQWPATLVQPVGSPLSLECTVEGTSNPNLYWYRQAAGRGLQLLFYSVGIGQISSEVPQNLSASRPQDRQFILSSKKLLLSDSGFYLCAWSYGGDQPQHFGDGTRLSIL.

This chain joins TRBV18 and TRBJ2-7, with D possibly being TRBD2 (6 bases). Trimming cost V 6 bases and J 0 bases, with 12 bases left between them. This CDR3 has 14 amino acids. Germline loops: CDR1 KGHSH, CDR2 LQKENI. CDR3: CASSRGTYSYEQYF. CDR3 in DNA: TGTGCCAGCTCCCGGGGGACGTACTCCTACGAGCAGTACTTC. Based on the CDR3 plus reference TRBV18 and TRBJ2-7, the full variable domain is NAGVMQNPRHLVRRRGQEARLRCSPMKGHSHVYWYRQLPEEGLKFMVYLQKENIIDESGMPKERFSAEFPKEGPSILRIQQVVRGDSAAYFCASSRGTYSYEQYFGPGTRLTVT.

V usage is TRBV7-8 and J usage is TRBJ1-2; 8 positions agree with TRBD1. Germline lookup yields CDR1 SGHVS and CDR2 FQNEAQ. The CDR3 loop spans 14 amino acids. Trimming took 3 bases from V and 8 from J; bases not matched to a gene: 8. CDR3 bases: TGTGCCAGCAGCTTCCTCGGGTGGACAGGGGGCTACACCTTC. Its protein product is CASSFLGWTGGYTF.

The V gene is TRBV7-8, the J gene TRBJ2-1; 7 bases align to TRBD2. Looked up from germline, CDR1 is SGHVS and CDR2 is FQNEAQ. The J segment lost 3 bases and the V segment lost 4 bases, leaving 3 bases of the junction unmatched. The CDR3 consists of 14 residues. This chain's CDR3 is CASSWLADYNEQFF. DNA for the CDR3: TGTGCCAGCAGCTGGCTAGCGGACTACAATGAGCAGTTCTTC.

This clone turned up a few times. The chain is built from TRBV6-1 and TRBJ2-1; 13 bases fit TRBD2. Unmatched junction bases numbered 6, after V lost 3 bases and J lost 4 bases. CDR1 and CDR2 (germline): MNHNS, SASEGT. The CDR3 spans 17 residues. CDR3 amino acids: CASSDTSGRGRYNEQFF. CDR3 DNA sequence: TGTGCCAGCAGTGATACTAGCGGGAGGGGAAGGTACAATGAGCAGTTCTTC.

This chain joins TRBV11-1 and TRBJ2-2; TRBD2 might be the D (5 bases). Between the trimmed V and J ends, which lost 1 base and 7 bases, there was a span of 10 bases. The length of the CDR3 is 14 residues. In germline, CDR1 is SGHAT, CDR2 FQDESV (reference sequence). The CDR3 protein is CASSLERLGGELFF. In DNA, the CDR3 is TGTGCCAGCAGCTTAGAGCGGTTAGGCGGGGAGCTGTTTTTT.

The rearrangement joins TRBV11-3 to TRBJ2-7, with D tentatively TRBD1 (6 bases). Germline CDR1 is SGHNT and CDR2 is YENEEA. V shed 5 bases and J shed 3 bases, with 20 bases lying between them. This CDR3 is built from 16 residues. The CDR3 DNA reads TGTGCCAGCAGCCAAGGGGGACAACGGGGCTTCTACGAGCAGTACTTC. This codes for CASSQGGQRGFYEQYF.

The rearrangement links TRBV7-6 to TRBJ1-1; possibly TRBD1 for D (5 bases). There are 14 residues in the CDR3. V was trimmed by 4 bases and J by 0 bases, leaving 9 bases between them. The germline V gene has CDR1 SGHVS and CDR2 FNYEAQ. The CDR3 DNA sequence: TGTGCCAGCAGCTCCAACAGGTTGAACACTGAAGCTTTCTTT. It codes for CASSSNRLNTEAFF.

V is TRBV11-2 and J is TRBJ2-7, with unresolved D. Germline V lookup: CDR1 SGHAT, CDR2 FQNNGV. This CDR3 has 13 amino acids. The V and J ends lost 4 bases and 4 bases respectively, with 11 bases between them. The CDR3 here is CASSSGPVYEQYF. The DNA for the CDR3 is TGTGCCAGCAGCTCCGGTCCGGTGTACGAGCAGTACTTC.

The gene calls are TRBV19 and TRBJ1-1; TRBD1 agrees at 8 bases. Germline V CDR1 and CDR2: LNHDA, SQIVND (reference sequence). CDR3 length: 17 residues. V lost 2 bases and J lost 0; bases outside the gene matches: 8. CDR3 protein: CASSIPETGAVNTEAFF. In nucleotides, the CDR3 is TGTGCCAGTAGTATACCCGAGACAGGGGCTGTGAACACTGAAGCTTTCTTT.

CDR3 sequence reads: CASRGSGQAYGANVLTF. The CDR3 nucleotides are TGTGCCAGCAGGGGGAGTGGACAGGCCTATGGGGCCAACGTCCTGACTTTC. V usage is TRBV5-6 and J usage is TRBJ2-6; 7 bases line up with TRBD1. After removal of 5 bases from V and 3 bases from J, the junction contained 11 bases not matched to a gene. This CDR3 spans 17 amino acids. CDR1 SGHDT and CDR2 YYEEEE come from the germline V gene.

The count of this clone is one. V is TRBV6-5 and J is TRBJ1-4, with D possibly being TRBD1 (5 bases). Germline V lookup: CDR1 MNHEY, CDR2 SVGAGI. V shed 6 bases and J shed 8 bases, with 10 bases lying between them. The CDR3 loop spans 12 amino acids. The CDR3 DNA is TGTGCCAGCAGCCGGACAAACGAAAAACTGTTTTTT. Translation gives CASSRTNEKLFF.

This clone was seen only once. The chain's CDR3 is CASSHLAGGYGYTF. DNA of the CDR3: TGTGCCAGCAGCCACCTGGCAGGGGGCTATGGCTACACCTTC. The chain recombines TRBV7-9 with TRBJ1-2, with TRBD1 matching over 7 bases. The CDR3 is 14 amino acids. Germline CDR1 and CDR2: SEHNR and FQNEAQ (reference sequence). V was clipped by 5 bases and J by 4 bases; unmatched bases: 7. Full variable domain (rest looked up from reference TRBV7-9 and TRBJ1-2): DTGVSQNPRHKITKRGQNVTFRCDPISEHNRLYWYRQTLGQGPEFLTYFQNEAQLEKSRLLSDRFSAERPKGSFSTLEIQRTEQGDSAMYLCASSHLAGGYGYTFGSGTRLTVV.